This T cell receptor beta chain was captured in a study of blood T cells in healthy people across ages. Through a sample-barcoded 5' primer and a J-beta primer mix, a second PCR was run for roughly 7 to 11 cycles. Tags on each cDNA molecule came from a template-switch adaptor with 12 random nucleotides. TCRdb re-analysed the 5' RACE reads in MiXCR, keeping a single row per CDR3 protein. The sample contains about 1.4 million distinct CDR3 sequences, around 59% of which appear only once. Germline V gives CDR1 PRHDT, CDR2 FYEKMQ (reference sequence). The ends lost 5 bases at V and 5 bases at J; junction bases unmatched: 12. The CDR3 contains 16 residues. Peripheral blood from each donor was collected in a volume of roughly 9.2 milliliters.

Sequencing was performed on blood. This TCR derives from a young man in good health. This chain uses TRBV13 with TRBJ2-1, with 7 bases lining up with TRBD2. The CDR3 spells CASSAIDAGVNNEQFF. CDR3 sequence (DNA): TGTGCCAGCAGCGCAATAGACGCGGGGGTAAACAATGAGCAGTTCTTC.